These 12 T cell receptor beta chains were all obtained from the same sample, sequenced in a study of T cells in Graves' hyperthyroidism and ophthalmopathy. Amplified regions were TCR beta CDR3 sequences from RNA transcripts. When the TCR CDR3 underwent first-round RT-PCR, the HTBI primer set was used. TCRdb re-called the multiplex PCR reads through MiXCR, storing one row per CDR3 protein. The sample lists approximately 600,000 distinct CDR3 sequences, 11% to 15% occurring once. Material for sequencing was blood. The receptors derive from a woman aged 30 to 39 with Graves' hyperthyroidism that later progressed to Graves' ophthalmopathy.

This clonotype was found many times. The chain is built from TRBV20-1 and TRBJ2-1, with D hard to call. Trimming left V 6 bases short and J 0 bases short, with 12 bases between. Germline CDR1 is DFQATT and CDR2 is SNEGSKA (reference sequence). The CDR3 loop spans 14 amino acids. CDR3 amino acids: CSAPTESSYNEQFF. CDR3 sequence (DNA): TGCAGTGCCCCCACAGAGAGCTCCTACAATGAGCAGTTCTTC.

This rearrangement joins TRBV5-1 to TRBJ2-3; D possibly matches TRBD1 or TRBD2 (5 bases each). V shed 1 base and J shed 4 bases, with 25 bases lying between them. Germline CDR1 and CDR2: SGHRS and YFSETQ. The CDR3 contains 19 residues. This CDR3 reads CASSLPPGSGRGVADTQYF. The CDR3 DNA follows: TGCGCCAGCAGCTTGCCTCCCGGTTCGGGTAGGGGAGTCGCAGATACGCAGTATTTT.

In its sample, this clonotype was seen many times. CDR3 region: CATSAVDGHYGYTF. Written as DNA, the CDR3 is TGTGCCACCAGTGCTGTTGACGGACACTATGGCTACACCTTC. The chain couples TRBV24-1 to TRBJ1-2; D not certain. V lost 5 bases and J 3 bases, leaving 12 bases between the germline ends. The CDR3 consists of 14 residues. Per germline, CDR1 KGHDR and CDR2 SFDVKD.

This chain joins TRBV19 and TRBJ2-7, with D unresolved. Trimming cost V 3 bases and J 5 bases, with 8 bases left between them. Germline V CDR1 and CDR2: LNHDA, SQIVND (reference sequence). CDR3 length: 12 residues. Written as DNA, the CDR3 is TGTGCCAGTAGTATTGCAGAGGACGAGCAGTACTTC. Translation: CASSIAEDEQYF.

There are many counts of this clonotype. The chain carries TRBV13 and TRBJ2-5, with 8 positions matching TRBD1. With 5 bases clipped from V and 8 bases from J, the junction kept 7 bases outside the gene matches. In germline, CDR1 is PRHDT, CDR2 FYEKMQ (reference sequence). CDR3 length equals 13 residues. The CDR3 spells CASSEPTGVTQYF. The DNA for the CDR3 is TGTGCCAGCAGCGAACCGACAGGGGTTACCCAGTACTTC. Variable domain in full (rest from reference TRBV13 and TRBJ2-5): AAGVIQSPRHLIKEKRETATLKCYPIPRHDTVYWYQQGPGQDPQFLISFYEKMQSDKGSIPDRFSAQQFSDYHSELNMSSLELGDSALYFCASSEPTGVTQYFGPGTRLLVL.

The genes are TRBV28 and TRBJ2-7; 9 positions match TRBD1. From germline, CDR1 is MDHEN and CDR2 SYDVKM. After removal of 7 bases from V and 8 bases from J, the junction contained 6 bases not matched to a gene. There are 12 residues in the CDR3. The CDR3 region is CASTGTGRKQYF. CDR3 nucleotides: TGTGCCAGCACCGGGACAGGGAGAAAGCAGTACTTC.

This clonotype turned up a few times. This rearrangement joins TRBV24-1 to TRBJ2-3; D not certain. This CDR3 region has 12 residues. Germline CDR1 and CDR2: KGHDR and SFDVKD. The V end lost 5 bases, the J end lost 5 bases, and 7 bases lay between the germline ends. This CDR3 is CATSGTLDTQYF. In DNA form, the CDR3 reads TGTGCCACCAGTGGCACATTAGATACGCAGTATTTT.

This chain uses TRBV6-1 with TRBJ2-5, with TRBD2 matching over 7 bases. Unmatched junction bases numbered 10, after V lost 10 bases and J lost 8 bases. Germline assignment: CDR1 MNHNS and CDR2 SASEGT. The CDR3 loop spans 12 amino acids. CDR3 coding DNA: TGTGCCACAGCGGGGACGGGAGACACCCAGTACTTC. Encoded protein: CATAGTGDTQYF.

There are many counts of this clonotype. The chain uses TRBV6-1 and TRBJ1-1, with 9 positions matching TRBD1. CDR3 length equals 13 residues. Germline CDR1 is MNHNS and CDR2 is SASEGT. The ends lost 2 bases at V and 6 bases at J; junction bases unmatched: 1. CDR3 in amino acids: CASSEWTGAEAFF. In nucleotides, the CDR3 is TGTGCCAGCAGTGAATGGACAGGGGCTGAAGCTTTCTTT.

In its sample, this clonotype was seen many times. The chain is built from TRBV20-1 and TRBJ2-1, with D hard to call. Trimming took 3 bases from V and 0 from J, leaving 9 bases between them. The CDR3 contains 14 residues. CDR1 is DFQATT, CDR2 SNEGSKA, per germline (reference sequence). The CDR3 is CSARGGSSYNEQFF. The DNA of the CDR3 is TGCAGTGCTAGGGGCGGTAGCTCCTACAATGAGCAGTTCTTC.

This clonotype was counted many times. Written as DNA, the CDR3 is TGTGCCAGCAGTGAATTTCGTGAGGCTGAAGCTTTCTTT. It is translated as CASSEFREAEAFF. The chain employs TRBV6-1 and TRBJ1-1, with D uncertain. Germline V lookup: CDR1 MNHNS, CDR2 SASEGT. The CDR3 consists of 13 residues. V lost 2 bases and J 6 bases, leaving 10 bases between the germline ends.

CDR3 sequence reads: CASSTVPGAGELFF. In nucleotides, the CDR3 is TGTGCCAGTAGTACAGTACCTGGGGCCGGGGAGCTGTTTTTT. The chain links TRBV19 to TRBJ2-2; unclear D gene. The V end lost 4 bases, the J end lost 6 bases, and 12 bases lay between the germline ends. CDR1 and CDR2 from the germline V gene are LNHDA and SQIVND (reference sequence). CDR3 length: 14 residues.